This T cell receptor beta chain was recovered during a study of T-cell reconstitution after alpha-beta-depleted transplantation in children. Study-wide results and limits: The study traced high day-60 TCRbeta diversity in some patients to surviving recipient T cells and thymic progenitors. Reportedly, roughly two months post-transplant, alpha-beta T cells arose from several hundred expanded graft clones. Newly generated T cells supplied most T-cell counts and diversity one year post-transplant.

This sample's TCRbeta library carried unique molecular identifier barcodes. TCRdb called the PCR reads again in MiXCR, with one record for every CDR3 protein. The sample has about 980,000 distinct CDR3 sequences; around 30% are singletons. The J segment lost 7 bases and the V segment lost 5 bases, leaving 8 bases of the junction unmatched. CDR1 is SEHNR, CDR2 FQNEAQ, per germline (reference sequence). The CDR3 is made up of 15 amino acids. Regarding this clonotype: The antigen is unknown.

This sample comprised PBMCs, mostly from graft donor cells, obtained 360 days after TCRalphabeta/CD19-depleted stem cell transplant. The rearrangement uses TRBV7-9 and TRBJ2-4; 10 positions match TRBD1. The receptor was derived from a boy in the first two years of life who had a stem cell transplant for SCID, so the T cells may come from the graft donor. The CDR3 DNA reads TGTGCCAGCAGCCGTTTACGACAGGGGGCGAACATTCAGTACTTC. It specifies CASSRLRQGANIQYF. Using reference TRBV7-9 and TRBJ2-4 for the parts outside the CDR3, the full variable domain is DTGVSQNPRHKITKRGQNVTFRCDPISEHNRLYWYRQTLGQGPEFLTYFQNEAQLEKSRLLSDRFSAERPKGSFSTLEIQRTEQGDSAMYLCASSRLRQGANIQYFGAGTRLSVL.